This TCR beta chain was obtained from a study of blood T cell repertoires in COVID-19. For the study at large: Sites across the United States, Italy and Spain contributed samples from acute and convalescent COVID-19. T cells, B-cell-depleted T cells, or PBMCs provided the cDNA or gDNA that served as material.

V lost 0 bases to trimming and J lost 4 bases; unmatched junction nucleotides: 3. Germline CDR1 reads GTSNPN; CDR2 reads SVGIG (reference sequence). This CDR3 comprises 15 residues. As handled by the study authors: Using reference gene primer amplification, nucleated cell counts were estimated. TCRdb keeps only in-frame clones here, not all; method: immunoSEQ multiplex PCR. V and J calls and clone size follow that table, whereas D and trimming were derived from the DNA. The sample has about 110,000 clones; around 80% are singletons. This clone was observed once. The chain employs TRBV30 and TRBJ2-1, with 10 bases identical to TRBD2. The sequence was obtained from a woman aged 70-85 years with acute or convalescent COVID-19. Sample: peripheral blood. CDR3 DNA: TGTGCCTGGAGTGTACTAGCGGGACCATACAATGAGCAGTTCTTC. Encoded protein: CAWSVLAGPYNEQFF. Looking up the rest from reference TRBV30 and TRBJ2-1 gives the full variable domain: SQTIHQWPATLVQPVGSPLSLECTVEGTSNPNLYWYRQAAGRGLQLLFYSVGIGQISSEVPQNLSASRPQDRQFILSSKKLLLSDSGFYLCAWSVLAGPYNEQFFGPGTRLTVL.